The 32 T cell receptor beta chains in this list originate from one sample, sequenced in a study of human T cells and chemical hapten exposure. As for time point: patch test 1, 2 weeks after DPC sensitization. Indicated treatment: therapeutic diphenylcyclopropenone sensitization with weekly scalp DPC. TCRdb fed the RACE reads into MiXCR, producing one record per CDR3 protein. The sample lists around 190,000 distinct CDR3 sequences; under 25% were seen once. Specimen: whole blood, collected in connection with sensitization to the hapten diphenylcyclopropenone (DPC). These receptor sequences come from a woman aged 45 to 65 with alopecia areata. Some clones in this sample may be carry-over from other donors' samples.

This clonotype was detected a few times. The chain recombines TRBV29-1 with TRBJ2-3; D is tentatively TRBD1 or TRBD2 (6 bases each). V lost 1 base and J lost 4, with 12 bases in between. The germline gives CDR1 SQVTM, CDR2 ANQGSEA. There are 14 residues in the CDR3. CDR3 nucleotides: TGCAGCGTTGAAGCTAGACGGGGGCCAGATACGCAGTATTTT. It is translated as CSVEARRGPDTQYF.

There are a few counts of this clonotype. The chain links TRBV12-3 or TRBV12-4 to TRBJ2-2; D may be TRBD1 or TRBD2 (7 bases each). The CDR3 has 17 residues. With 6 bases removed from V and 0 bases from J, the gap between germline ends came to 17 bases. The CDR3 loop is CASSPSGGAPNTGELFF. In DNA, the CDR3 is TGTGCCAGCAGCCCCTCAGGGGGGGCGCCGAACACCGGGGAGCTGTTTTTT.

The rearrangement joins TRBV20-1 to TRBJ1-2; D uncertain. Germline CDR1 reads DFQATT; CDR2 reads SNEGSKA (reference sequence). The CDR3 extends over 13 amino acids. V gave up 5 bases and J gave up 2 bases, with 12 bases separating them. CDR3 sequence reads: CSARSERNYGYTF. Written as DNA, the CDR3 is TGCAGTGCTCGATCAGAGAGGAACTATGGCTACACCTTC.

This clonotype was recorded a few times. The CDR3 DNA sequence: TGCGCCAGCTCGGGGGACACAGATACGCAGTATTTT. It specifies CASSGDTDTQYF. This chain joins TRBV5-1 and TRBJ2-3; D possibly corresponds to TRBD2 (6 bases). This CDR3 region has 12 residues. The germline V and J ends were trimmed by 7 bases and 2 bases, with 8 bases remaining between them. The germline V gene encodes CDR1 SGHRS and CDR2 YFSETQ.

This clonotype was picked up many times. This rearrangement joins TRBV15 to TRBJ1-2, with TRBD1 identical over 12 bases. From germline, CDR1 is LNHNV and CDR2 YYDKDF (reference sequence). J was trimmed by 2 bases and V by 3 bases; bases with no gene match: 1. This CDR3 comprises 15 residues. CDR3 in amino acids: CATSSGTGGNYGYTF. In nucleotides, the CDR3 is TGTGCCACCAGCAGCGGGACAGGGGGCAACTATGGCTACACCTTC.

V usage is TRBV20-1 and J usage is TRBJ2-5, with D maybe TRBD2 (5 bases). Trimming removed 5 bases at V and 2 bases at J, with 15 bases between. The CDR3 contains 14 residues. Germline V gene sequence: CDR1 DFQATT, CDR2 SNEGSKA (reference sequence). The CDR3 DNA sequence: TGCAGTGCTTCCCTACTAGTTTTGCAAGAGACCCAGTACTTC. Amino acid sequence: CSASLLVLQETQYF.

The chain is built from TRBV29-1 and TRBJ1-1, with a tentative D call TRBD1 (5 bases). From germline, CDR1 is SQVTM and CDR2 ANQGSEA. V was shortened by 6 bases and J by 5 bases, with 13 bases between the two germline ends. This CDR3 spans 12 amino acids. The DNA for the CDR3 is TGCAGCGTAGTCAGGGTTGGGACTGAAGCTTTCTTT. Residues: CSVVRVGTEAFF.

This chain uses TRBV20-1 with TRBJ2-3; D gene unclear. The V gene lost 3 bases and the J gene lost 4 bases, with 8 bases spanning the gap. Germline loops: CDR1 DFQATT, CDR2 SNEGSKA (reference sequence). The CDR3 consists of 12 residues. CDR3 region: CSARDKPDTQYF. DNA for the CDR3: TGCAGTGCTAGGGATAAACCAGATACGCAGTATTTT.

This clonotype was observed a few times. The V gene is TRBV5-1, the J gene TRBJ2-3, with 12 bases lining up with TRBD1. The germline V gene encodes CDR1 SGHRS and CDR2 YFSETQ. The J segment lost 9 bases and the V segment lost 7 bases, leaving 9 bases of the junction unmatched. This CDR3 is 14 amino acids long. This chain's CDR3 is CASVGTGGWRTQYF. The CDR3 coding sequence is TGCGCCAGCGTCGGGACAGGGGGCTGGAGGACGCAGTATTTT.

A word on this clonotype: The junction differs from germline at one of its ends, possibly a read error. The chain couples TRBV15 to TRBJ2-4; no clear D. This CDR3 region has 13 residues. Germline values: CDR1 LNHNV, CDR2 YYDKDF (reference sequence). CDR3 in amino acids: CATSLTAENIQYF. The CDR3, as DNA: TGTGCCACCAGTTTAACAGCCGAAAACATTCAGTACTTC. Looking up the rest from reference TRBV15 and TRBJ2-4 gives the full variable domain: DAMVIQNPRYQVTQFGKPVTLSCSQTLNHNVMYWYQQKSSQAPKLLFHYYDKDFNNEADTPDNFQSRRPNTSFCFLDIRSPGLGDTAMYLCATSLTAENIQYFGAGTRLSVL.

The genes are TRBV5-1 and TRBJ2-7; D is possibly TRBD1 (8 bases). Germline CDR1 and CDR2: SGHRS and YFSETQ. The CDR3 runs to 15 residues. Trimming stripped 4 bases from V and 3 bases from J, with 17 bases between. CDR3 loop: CASSRRGDRSYEQYF. The CDR3 bases are TGCGCCAGCAGCCGCCGGGGGGACAGGAGCTACGAGCAGTACTTC.

V usage is TRBV5-1 and J usage is TRBJ1-1; 8 nucleotides match TRBD1. After removal of 4 bases from V and 6 bases from J, the junction contained 14 bases not matched to a gene. Germline V gives CDR1 SGHRS, CDR2 YFSETQ. The CDR3 is 16 residues long. The CDR3: CASSPWTGREGAEAFF. DNA of the CDR3: TGCGCCAGCAGCCCTTGGACAGGGAGGGAAGGGGCTGAAGCTTTCTTT.

The chain has TRBV29-1 and TRBJ2-2; TRBD1 or TRBD2 may be the D gene (6 bases each). Germline-derived CDR1 and CDR2 are SQVTM and ANQGSEA. The CDR3 consists of 15 residues. V gave up 8 bases and J gave up 0 bases, with 16 bases separating them. This CDR3 is CSFLGGSANTGELFF. The CDR3 coding sequence is TGCAGCTTCTTGGGGGGCAGCGCGAACACCGGGGAGCTGTTTTTT.

Only a few counts were recorded for this clonotype. The chain uses TRBV27 and TRBJ2-6, with D possibly matching TRBD1 (5 bases). V lost 6 bases and J lost 6, with 15 bases in between. The CDR3 runs to 15 residues. The germline V gene has CDR1 MNHEY and CDR2 SMNVEV (reference sequence). CDR3 sequence reads: CASRETVLEANVLTF. The CDR3 region has the DNA TGTGCCAGCAGGGAGACAGTTCTGGAGGCCAACGTCCTGACTTTC. Full variable domain (missing parts from reference TRBV27 and TRBJ2-6): EAQVTQNPRYLITVTGKKLTVTCSQNMNHEYMSWYRQDPGLGLRQIYYSMNVEVTDKGDVPEGYKVSRKEKRNFPLILESPSPNQTSLYFCASRETVLEANVLTFGAGSRLTVL.

This clonotype was seen a few times. This rearrangement joins TRBV28 to TRBJ2-1, with 10 bases identical to TRBD2. The germline V gene has CDR1 MDHEN and CDR2 SYDVKM. The CDR3 sequence is 13 residues long. J was trimmed by 8 bases and V by 8 bases; bases with no gene match: 6. DNA for the CDR3: TGTGCCAGCCTAGCGGGAGATTTCTATGAGCAGTTCTTC. Its translation: CASLAGDFYEQFF.

This sequence joins TRBV11-2 and TRBJ2-1, with 10 bases fitting TRBD1. Trimming removed 5 bases from V and 6 bases from J; junction bases left unmatched: 13. Germline V lookup: CDR1 SGHAT, CDR2 FQNNGV. CDR3 length equals 17 residues. The CDR3 sequence: CASSRTPGQGFSNEQFF. In nucleotides, the CDR3 is TGTGCCAGCAGCCGTACTCCGGGACAGGGGTTCAGCAATGAGCAGTTCTTC.

V usage is TRBV7-2 and J usage is TRBJ2-6; no definite D call. The germline V gene encodes CDR1 SGHTA and CDR2 FQGNSA. The CDR3 consists of 14 residues. Trimming removed 10 bases from V and 2 bases from J, with 12 bases in between. The CDR3 bases are TGTGCCACTACCAGACATGCTGGGGCCAACGTCCTGACTTTC. This codes for CATTRHAGANVLTF. Full variable domain (rest looked up from reference TRBV7-2 and TRBJ2-6): GAGVSQSPSNKVTEKGKDVELRCDPISGHTALYWYRQSLGQGLEFLIYFQGNSAPDKSGLPSDRFSAERTGGSVSTLTIQRTQQEDSAVYLCATTRHAGANVLTFGAGSRLTVL.

There are a few counts of this clonotype. This chain connects TRBV2 to TRBJ1-1; no definite D call. This CDR3 region has 12 residues. Per the germline V gene, CDR1 is SNHLY and CDR2 is FYNNEI. Deletions cut 7 bases from V and 7 bases from J, with 13 bases between. CDR3: CASNLRVGEAFF. The CDR3 nucleotides read TGTGCCAGCAATCTCCGGGTAGGTGAAGCTTTCTTT.

The chain recombines TRBV14 with TRBJ1-1; D uncertain. The germline gives CDR1 SGHDN, CDR2 FVKESK. This CDR3 contains 13 residues. V dropped 4 bases and J dropped 0 bases, with 6 bases sitting between them. DNA of the CDR3: TGTGCCAGCAGCCGCCTGGTGAACACTGAAGCTTTCTTT. Protein product: CASSRLVNTEAFF.

This clonotype was seen a handful of times. This chain links TRBV2 with TRBJ2-5, with D possibly being TRBD1 or TRBD2 (5 bases each). Trimming removed 6 bases at V and 5 bases at J, with 13 bases between. Germline values: CDR1 SNHLY, CDR2 FYNNEI. CDR3 length equals 13 residues. CDR3 DNA sequence: TGTGCCAGCAGCCGGGACCAAAGGGAGACCCAGTACTTC. It encodes CASSRDQRETQYF.

V is TRBV5-1 and J is TRBJ2-5, with D unresolved. The CDR3 has 14 residues. Germline values: CDR1 SGHRS, CDR2 YFSETQ. Trimming pared 0 bases from V and 5 bases from J, leaving 11 bases between. CDR3 loop: CASSLGGIGETQYF. Written as DNA, the CDR3 is TGCGCCAGCAGCTTGGGGGGAATCGGGGAGACCCAGTACTTC.

The rearrangement uses TRBV20-1 and TRBJ2-5; weak D call: TRBD2 (6 bases). V lost 5 bases and J lost 5, with 21 bases in between. This CDR3 spans 15 amino acids. The germline gives CDR1 DFQATT, CDR2 SNEGSKA (reference sequence). In DNA, the CDR3 is TGCAGTGCTCCCGGGAGAAGCGGCCAATGGGAGACCCAGTACTTC. Its protein is CSAPGRSGQWETQYF.

The chain employs TRBV5-5 and TRBJ2-7; D is perhaps TRBD1 or TRBD2 (5 bases each). Germline V gene sequence: CDR1 SGHKS, CDR2 YYEKEE (reference sequence). CDR3 length: 14 residues. V was clipped by 1 base and J by 5 bases, with 13 bases between them. CDR3 residues: CASSLILGVDEQYF. The CDR3 DNA is TGTGCCAGCAGCTTGATATTGGGGGTCGACGAGCAGTACTTC. The complete variable domain, with remaining parts taken from reference TRBV5-5 and TRBJ2-7, reads DAGVTQSPTHLIKTRGQQVTLRCSPISGHKSVSWYQQVLGQGPQFIFQYYEKEERGRGNFPDRFSARQFPNYSSELNVNALLLGDSALYLCASSLILGVDEQYFGPGTRLTVT.

CDR3 residues: CASSQSNPSGNTIYF. DNA of the CDR3: TGTGCCAGCAGCCAATCTAACCCCTCTGGAAACACCATATATTTT. The V and J genes are TRBV16 and TRBJ1-3; D remains ambiguous. CDR3 length: 15 residues. V shed 0 bases and J shed 0 bases, with 6 bases lying between them. Per germline, CDR1 KGHSY and CDR2 FQNENV.

This chain links TRBV27 with TRBJ2-3; 9 bases fit TRBD1. The CDR3 extends over 14 amino acids. J gave up 2 bases and V 10 bases, and 7 bases lay outside the gene matches. The germline V gene encodes CDR1 MNHEY and CDR2 SMNVEV (reference sequence). The CDR3, as DNA: TGTGCCACCGGCGGGGACAGGGTCACAGATACGCAGTATTTT. Encoded protein: CATGGDRVTDTQYF.

The chain employs TRBV13 and TRBJ2-1; D remains unclear. The CDR3 contains 17 residues. Germline lookup yields CDR1 PRHDT and CDR2 FYEKMQ (reference sequence). V shed 5 bases and J shed 12 bases, with 29 bases lying between them. CDR3 protein: CASSPSSIVQLPLGQFF. The DNA of the CDR3 is TGTGCCAGCAGCCCCTCCTCCATAGTACAACTTCCTTTGGGGCAGTTCTTC.

This clonotype has only a few counts. The chain recombines TRBV18 with TRBJ1-2; D is uncertain. V was clipped by 3 bases and J by 4 bases, with 6 bases between them. Germline V lookup: CDR1 KGHSH, CDR2 LQKENI. This CDR3 is built from 12 residues. CDR3 nucleotides: TGTGCCAGCTCACCGAACCTCTATGGCTACACCTTC. Translating gives CASSPNLYGYTF.

The chain couples TRBV5-6 to TRBJ2-7; 8 bases are a match to TRBD1. J gave up 2 bases and V 4 bases, and 5 bases lay outside the gene matches. The CDR3 length is 14 residues. CDR1 is SGHDT, CDR2 YYEEEE, per germline. CDR3: CASSPRGLPYEQYF. CDR3 nucleotides: TGTGCCAGCAGCCCCAGGGGGCTGCCCTACGAGCAGTACTTC.

This clonotype turned up a few times. V is TRBV21-1 and J is TRBJ1-1; the tabulated D call, TRBD1, remains unverified against the DNA. TRBV21-1 is designated a pseudogene. The CDR3 length is 15 residues. The DNA for the CDR3 is TGTGCCAGCGGAAGACAGGGGGGTTTGAACACTGAAGCTTTCTTT. This translates into CASGRQGGLNTEAFF.

This clonotype has just a few counts. V usage is TRBV7-2 and J usage is TRBJ2-7; 7 bases are shared with TRBD2. Trimming at V came to 2 bases and at J to 9 bases, leaving 10 bases not matched to a gene. There are 14 residues in the CDR3. The germline gives CDR1 SGHTA, CDR2 FQGNSA. CDR3 nucleotide sequence: TGTGCCAGCAGCTTAATGGCGGGGGATCCCCGGCAGTACTTC. Translated: CASSLMAGDPRQYF.

The chain employs TRBV20-1 and TRBJ2-2, with 8 bases identical to TRBD2. The germline gives CDR1 DFQATT, CDR2 SNEGSKA (reference sequence). The CDR3 runs 14 residues. CDR3 bases: TGCAGCATTAGCGGGATCGCGAACACCGGGGAGCTGTTTTTT. Residues: CSISGIANTGELFF.

V is TRBV6-2 or TRBV6-3 and J is TRBJ2-5; D not certain. From germline, CDR1 is MNHEY and CDR2 SVGEGT. V was trimmed by 10 bases and J by 3 bases, leaving 18 bases between them. CDR3 length equals 14 residues. The DNA for the CDR3 is TGTGCCATTAGAACGTGGTTACTTGAAGAGACCCAGTACTTC. As protein: CAIRTWLLEETQYF.